Shown below are 21 T cell receptor beta chains from a single sample sequenced in a study of blood T cell repertoires in COVID-19. Some clones are missing from TCRdb's copy, which holds only in-frame ones; the method was immunoSEQ multiplex PCR. The repertoire holds 75,000 to 90,000 clones, with roughly 83% as singletons. Sequences were obtained from peripheral blood. The receptors stem from a man in his forties or fifties with active COVID-19.

This clone occurred once. V gene TRBV18 combines with J gene TRBJ2-7; 14 bases are a match to TRBD2. The CDR3 runs to 16 residues. The J segment lost 6 bases and the V segment lost 5 bases, leaving 9 bases of the junction unmatched. CDR1 and CDR2 from the germline V gene are KGHSH and LQKENI. The CDR3 sequence: CASSTGTSGSTVEQYF. DNA for the CDR3: TGTGCCAGCTCAACCGGGACTAGCGGGAGTACCGTCGAGCAGTACTTC.

V and J are TRBV2 and TRBJ1-1, with 8 bases lining up with TRBD1. J lost 5 bases, V lost 8 bases, and 4 bases had no gene match. Germline loops: CDR1 SNHLY, CDR2 FYNNEI. This CDR3 has 12 amino acids. This CDR3 is CASGQGLTEAFF. The CDR3 DNA is TGTGCCAGCGGACAGGGTTTAACTGAAGCTTTCTTT.

This clone was recorded only once. The chain recombines TRBV5-5 with TRBJ2-2, with 9 bases aligning to TRBD2. V was clipped by 0 bases and J by 0 bases; unmatched bases: 3. The CDR3 spans 17 residues. Germline assignment: CDR1 SGHKS and CDR2 YYEKEE (reference sequence). CDR3 sequence reads: CASSLGLAGTNTGELFF. As DNA, the CDR3 is TGTGCCAGCAGCTTGGGGCTAGCGGGAACGAACACCGGGGAGCTGTTTTTT.

The CDR3 sequence is CASSGRRRGQINQPQHF. In DNA form, the CDR3 reads TGCGCCAGCAGTGGGAGACGGAGGGGCCAAATCAATCAGCCCCAGCATTTT. The chain joins TRBV23-1 to TRBJ1-5, with D maybe TRBD1 (5 bases). TRBV23-1 is designated an ORF whose function remains uncertain. V lost 5 bases, J lost 3 bases, and 20 bases lay in between. The CDR3 runs 17 residues.

The V gene is TRBV24-1, the J gene TRBJ2-5, with TRBD1 matching over 11 bases. The CDR3 totals 15 residues. Germline CDR1 KGHDR, CDR2 SFDVKD. J lost 5 bases, V lost 4 bases, and 5 bases had no gene match. CDR3 DNA sequence: TGTGCCACCAGTGACACCGGGACAGGGGGTGAGACCCAGTACTTC. Amino acid sequence: CATSDTGTGGETQYF.

The genes are TRBV7-9 and TRBJ2-3; 7 bases line up with TRBD2. J lost 0 bases, V lost 11 bases, and 5 bases had no gene match. Germline V gene data show CDR1 as SEHNR and CDR2 as FQNEAQ (reference sequence). The CDR3 loop spans 13 amino acids. The CDR3 loop is CAGQAGSTDTQYF. The CDR3 nucleotides read TGTGCCGGTCAAGCGGGAAGCACAGATACGCAGTATTTT.

This chain uses TRBV2 with TRBJ2-2, with TRBD1 matching 9 bases. The CDR3 is 15 amino acids. The J segment lost 4 bases and the V segment lost 6 bases, leaving 6 bases of the junction unmatched. Germline CDR1 reads SNHLY; CDR2 reads FYNNEI. The CDR3: CASSVGQGGTGELFF. The CDR3 DNA is TGTGCCAGCAGCGTGGGACAGGGAGGCACCGGGGAGCTGTTTTTT.

This clone was counted a few times. The CDR3 sequence is CASPKRGSSGANVLTF. DNA for the CDR3: TGCGCCAGCCCCAAAAGGGGGAGCTCTGGGGCCAACGTCCTGACTTTC. The chain links TRBV10-1 to TRBJ2-6; D is possibly TRBD1 (6 bases). V was trimmed by 8 bases and J by 0 bases, leaving 14 bases between them. Germline CDR1 and CDR2: WNHNN and SYGVQD (reference sequence). The CDR3 runs to 16 residues.

The chain joins TRBV5-6 to TRBJ2-1, with TRBD1 matching over 9 bases. V shed 3 bases, J shed 6 bases, and the junction held 7 bases outside the gene matches. Germline lookup yields CDR1 SGHDT and CDR2 YYEEEE. This CDR3 has 15 residues. CDR3 sequence: CASSSRTGDGNEQFF. The CDR3 coding sequence is TGTGCCAGCAGCTCAAGGACAGGGGACGGCAATGAGCAGTTCTTC.

The CDR3: CASSQAKDSYPGGTEAFF. The CDR3 DNA sequence: TGTGCCAGCAGCCAAGCCAAGGACAGTTACCCCGGGGGGACTGAAGCTTTCTTT. The chain uses TRBV4-2 and TRBJ1-1, with TRBD1 as a possible D gene (6 bases). The germline CDR1 and CDR2 sequences are LGHNA and YNFKEQ. CDR3 length equals 18 residues. V lost 1 base and J 5 bases, leaving 23 bases between the germline ends.

The CDR3 bases are TGTGCCAGCAGTACCGGACGGGGCTATGGCTACACCTTC. It yields the protein CASSTGRGYGYTF. The V gene is TRBV28, the J gene TRBJ1-2; no reliable D call. The CDR3 length is 13 residues. V lost 5 bases and J 4 bases, leaving 11 bases between the germline ends. Germline values: CDR1 MDHEN, CDR2 SYDVKM.

This chain links TRBV5-4 with TRBJ1-2, with 8 bases matching TRBD1. Germline assignment: CDR1 SGHNT and CDR2 YYREEE (reference sequence). The CDR3 is 16 amino acids. With 1 base clipped from V and 7 bases from J, the junction kept 12 bases outside the gene matches. The CDR3 sequence is CASSLLGPGGAAGYTF. The CDR3 nucleotides read TGTGCCAGCAGCTTGTTAGGGCCAGGGGGCGCAGCTGGCTACACCTTC. The full variable domain, completed using reference TRBV5-4 and TRBJ1-2, is ETGVTQSPTHLIKTRGQQVTLRCSSQSGHNTVSWYQQALGQGPQFIFQYYREEENGRGNFPPRFSGLQFPNYSSELNVNALELDDSALYLCASSLLGPGGAAGYTFGSGTRLTVV.

The chain carries TRBV14 and TRBJ2-2; 7 nucleotides agree with TRBD2. Germline assignment: CDR1 SGHDN and CDR2 FVKESK. The junction had 3 bases not matched to a gene; V was cut back by 4 bases and J by 4 bases. CDR3 length: 14 amino acids. CDR3 amino acids: CASSLAGRTGELFF. The CDR3 DNA follows: TGTGCCAGCAGCCTAGCGGGCCGCACCGGGGAGCTGTTTTTT. Combining the CDR3 with reference TRBV14 and TRBJ2-2 gives the whole variable domain EAGVTQFPSHSVIEKGQTVTLRCDPISGHDNLYWYRRVMGKEIKFLLHFVKESKQDESGMPNNRFLAERTGGTYSTLKVQPAELEDSGVYFCASSLAGRTGELFFGEGSRLTVL.

The chain employs TRBV9 and TRBJ2-7, with TRBD1 matching over 7 bases. This CDR3 region has 13 residues. Trimming removed 3 bases from V and 7 bases from J; junction bases left unmatched: 7. Germline V gene lookup returns CDR1 SGDLS and CDR2 YYNGEE. CDR3 bases: TGTGCCAGCAGCGGAACGGGACAGTCTGAGCAGTACTTC. Translated, it gives CASSGTGQSEQYF.

Points on this clone: Within the sample, other DNA sequences also encode this same CDR3. This chain uses TRBV6-5 with TRBJ2-7, with D possibly being TRBD2 (5 bases). The CDR3 is 16 residues long. V was trimmed by 2 bases and J by 4 bases, leaving 18 bases between them. Germline V gene data show CDR1 as MNHEY and CDR2 as SVGAGI. The CDR3 here is CASSYRRTAPLYEQYF. CDR3 DNA: TGTGCCAGCAGTTACCGGAGGACCGCCCCCCTGTACGAGCAGTACTTC.

This clone was counted between two and nine times. The genes are TRBV2 and TRBJ1-1, with 10 bases identical to TRBD1. Trimming took 8 bases from V and 1 from J; bases not matched to a gene: 1. This CDR3 is 13 amino acids long. CDR1 and CDR2 (germline): SNHLY, FYNNEI. The CDR3 reads CASDRGRNTEAFF. CDR3 bases: TGTGCCAGCGACAGGGGGCGGAACACTGAAGCTTTCTTT.

V gene TRBV30 combines with J gene TRBJ1-1, with no clear D. The ends were cut back, 3 bases at V and 1 base at J, with 6 bases in the middle. CDR3 length: 12 residues. CDR1 and CDR2 (germline): GTSNPN, SVGIG (reference sequence). CDR3 sequence reads: CAWRAGNTEAFF. CDR3 sequence (DNA): TGTGCCTGGAGAGCAGGGAACACTGAAGCTTTCTTT.

The chain joins TRBV20-1 to TRBJ1-6; TRBD1 matches at 9 bases. The CDR3 runs 13 residues. Germline CDR1 DFQATT, CDR2 SNEGSKA (reference sequence). Germline trimming cut 3 bases from V and 11 bases from J; bases unmatched to any gene: 5. DNA for the CDR3: TGCAGTGCTAGTATGGACAGGGGAACACCCCTCCACTTT. Amino acid sequence: CSASMDRGTPLHF.

V usage is TRBV7-9 and J usage is TRBJ2-1; 10 bases are shared with TRBD1. Germline CDR1 and CDR2: SEHNR and FQNEAQ (reference sequence). The CDR3 totals 15 residues. V lost 3 bases, J lost 6 bases, and 5 bases stayed unmatched. The CDR3 DNA follows: TGTGCCAGCAGCTTCCGGGACAGGGGAGGCAATGAGCAGTTCTTC. It is translated as CASSFRDRGGNEQFF.

V usage is TRBV5-1 and J usage is TRBJ2-3; D is uncertain. Germline-derived CDR1 and CDR2 are SGHRS and YFSETQ. This CDR3 region has 13 residues. Trimming took off 0 bases at V and 6 bases at J, with 8 bases between the two ends. This chain's CDR3 is CASSLDGDDTQYF. CDR3 sequence (DNA): TGCGCCAGCAGCTTGGACGGAGATGATACGCAGTATTTT.

This clone was counted once. This chain connects TRBV5-6 to TRBJ1-2; tentative D call: TRBD1 (5 bases). Deletions cut 2 bases from V and 8 bases from J, with 19 bases between. This CDR3 has 15 residues. CDR1 is SGHDT, CDR2 YYEEEE, per germline. The CDR3 region is CASSFLGLLEVGYTF. The DNA of the CDR3 is TGTGCCAGCAGCTTTTTGGGACTCTTGGAAGTGGGCTACACCTTC.